This T cell receptor (beta chain) was recorded in a study of blood T cell repertoires in COVID-19. Across the whole study: Some COVID-19 samples were acute and others convalescent; all came from the United States, Italy and Spain.

Original data processing: Nucleated cell number was recorded as an estimate derived from reference gene primer amplification. The protocol was immunoSEQ multiplex PCR, while the TCRdb copy is restricted to in-frame clones and leaves out a portion. The D gene and trimming were derived from the DNA, and the V and J assignments and clone size from that table. The repertoire holds about 240,000 clones, with more than 75% as singletons. This CDR3 region has 18 residues. Unmatched junction bases numbered 13, after V lost 2 bases and J lost 4 bases. The germline CDR1 and CDR2 sequences are SGHTA and FQGNSA.

This receptor was taken from a man of 80 years or more with acute or convalescent COVID-19. Sequenced sample: peripheral blood. The chain joins TRBV7-2 to TRBJ2-5, with TRBD1 matching over 10 bases. Written as DNA, the CDR3 is TGTGCCAGCAGCTTAACATCGTCCGGGACAGGGGTTAGAGAGACCCAGTACTTC. This sequence encodes CASSLTSSGTGVRETQYF.